This TCR beta chain was sequenced during a study of beta chain features in type 1 diabetes. The V segment lost 6 bases and the J segment 5 bases; nucleotides outside the gene matches: 9. CDR1 is SGHDN and CDR2 is FVKESK in the germline V gene. The CDR3 loop spans 14 amino acids. The investigators reverse transcribed all of the isolated RNA, so they sequenced expressed TCRB transcripts. Profiled with immunoSEQ multiplex PCR; TCRdb holds only in-frame clones, not every one. Of approximately 340,000 clones listed, around 16% are singletons. Overall study findings and caveats: These data did not resolve whether HLA type affects TCRB rearrangement.

The table lists this clone with a few counts. As yet, its antigen is unknown. Source material: naive CD4+ T cells from blood. J is TRBJ2-7 and V is TRBV14; 8 nucleotides align to TRBD2. The sequence came from a woman aged 18-30 years in good health. The CDR3: CASRLSGTINEQYF. CDR3 in DNA: TGTGCCAGCAGGCTTAGCGGGACTATCAACGAGCAGTACTTC.